These 9 T cell receptor beta chains originate from one sample sequenced in a study of cytomegalovirus exposure and HLA in healthy donors. 13 Jbeta primers and 60 Vbeta primers were used for the PCR. Libraries were prepared by immunoSEQ multiplex PCR; TCRdb keeps only in-frame clonotypes and omits some of them. The sample holds about 100,000 clones, around 80% seen once. Sequencing was carried out using PBMCs. Receptors originate from an older woman in good health and CMV-seronegative.

Comments on this clone: Other DNA sequences from this sample encode an identical CDR3 as well. The chain uses TRBV28 and TRBJ1-1, with unresolved D. V lost 5 bases and J 14 bases, leaving 18 bases between the germline ends. The germline gives CDR1 MDHEN, CDR2 SYDVKM. The CDR3 sequence is 12 residues long. The CDR3: CASSGNPAEAFF. CDR3 nucleotide sequence: TGTGCCAGCAGTGGAAATCCCGCGGAGGCCTTCTTT.

The chain recombines TRBV2 with TRBJ2-1; TRBD2 is a possible D gene (6 bases). CDR1 is SNHLY, CDR2 FYNNEI, per germline. This CDR3 has 15 amino acids. V was cut by 6 bases and J by 5 bases, with 17 bases left in between. CDR3 bases: TGTGCCAGCAGCTGGGTACTAGCCACACACAATGAGCAGTTCTTC. Translated, it gives CASSWVLATHNEQFF. Supplemented by reference TRBV2 and TRBJ2-1, the full variable domain reads EPEVTQTPSHQVTQMGQEVILRCVPISNHLYFYWYRQILGQKVEFLVSFYNNEISEKSEIFDDQFSVERPDGSNFTLKIRSTKLEDSAMYFCASSWVLATHNEQFFGPGTRLTVL.

This clone was seen a single time. The chain carries TRBV7-2 and TRBJ2-1, with TRBD2 matching 13 bases. The CDR3 is 16 residues long. Germline V gives CDR1 SGHTA, CDR2 FQGNSA. The ends lost 4 bases at V and 6 bases at J; junction bases unmatched: 6. The chain's CDR3 is CASSSGLAGPPNEQFF. CDR3 sequence (DNA): TGTGCCAGCAGCTCGGGACTAGCGGGGCCGCCCAATGAGCAGTTCTTC.

The rearrangement joins TRBV6-5 to TRBJ1-5, with TRBD1 matching over 9 bases. The CDR3 spans 15 residues. Germline CDR1 reads MNHEY; CDR2 reads SVGAGI. After removal of 6 bases from V and 5 bases from J, the junction contained 8 bases not matched to a gene. In nucleotides, the CDR3 is TGTGCCAGCAGCCTGGGACAGGGAGGGGATCAGCCCCAGCATTTT. Translating it yields CASSLGQGGDQPQHF.

This clone has a handful of counts. The chain uses TRBV11-2 and TRBJ1-4; tentatively, D is TRBD1 (6 bases). V dropped 5 bases and J dropped 3 bases, with 13 bases sitting between them. Germline values: CDR1 SGHAT, CDR2 FQNNGV. This CDR3 is built from 15 residues. CDR3: CASSPYRVSNEKLFF. In DNA form, the CDR3 reads TGTGCCAGCAGCCCCTACAGGGTGTCTAATGAAAAACTGTTTTTT.

V usage is TRBV27 and J usage is TRBJ2-2; D remains unclear. The CDR3 is 12 amino acids. Germline V gene sequence: CDR1 MNHEY, CDR2 SMNVEV (reference sequence). V dropped 2 bases and J dropped 6 bases, with 4 bases sitting between them. Here the CDR3 reads CASSLQAGELFF. DNA for the CDR3: TGTGCCAGCAGTTTACAGGCCGGGGAGCTGTTTTTT.

The chain links TRBV18 to TRBJ1-1, with D hard to call. Germline lookup yields CDR1 KGHSH and CDR2 LQKENI. Trimming took 2 bases from V and 1 from J, leaving 5 bases between them. The CDR3 loop spans 13 amino acids. CDR3 in amino acids: CASSPAENTEAFF. The DNA of the CDR3 is TGTGCCAGCTCACCAGCGGAGAACACTGAAGCTTTCTTT.

The rearrangement joins TRBV7-9 to TRBJ2-7; TRBD1 agrees at 9 bases. J was trimmed by 5 bases and V by 6 bases; bases with no gene match: 5. This CDR3 has 13 amino acids. From germline, CDR1 is SEHNR and CDR2 FQNEAQ (reference sequence). The CDR3 loop is CASSPWTGDEQYF. The DNA of the CDR3 is TGTGCCAGCAGTCCGTGGACAGGGGACGAGCAGTACTTC.

This sequence joins TRBV7-2 and TRBJ2-7; D remains ambiguous. V lost 5 bases to trimming and J lost 2 bases, with 10 bases between them. The CDR3 spans 13 residues. Germline lookup yields CDR1 SGHTA and CDR2 FQGNSA. CDR3 DNA: TGTGCCAGCAGCCGACGGAGTCCCTACGAGCAGTACTTC. It is translated as CASSRRSPYEQYF.